This T cell receptor beta chain was recovered during a study of blood T cell repertoires in COVID-19 (dated by TCRdb to the early 2020s). Regarding the study in general: Collaborator samples came from the United States, Italy and Spain and covered acute and convalescent phases of COVID-19. Where available, HLA class I and class II types were taken from metadata supplied by the sample provider and were not determined by assay-based typing. The repertoires were released in a freely available public database meant as a resource for research on the immune response to SARS-CoV-2. The prospective study material was composed of cDNA or gDNA derived from T cells, B-cell-depleted T cells, or PBMCs. The samples were drawn from the first 160 participants of the ongoing ImmuneRACE study and from roughly 1,300 subjects provided by 6 global collaborators. Subjects who had been exposed to COVID-19, were actively infected with it, or had recovered from it provided the deeply sampled blood TCRbeta repertoires that made up the dataset. Sample metadata almost always included a de-identified subject ID, COVID-19 status, age in years and sex. Paper-wide results and their limitations: How much clinical and demographic metadata was included differed by source and by participant, and the metadata was provided uncurated.

From a lookup of the germline V gene, CDR1 and CDR2 are ENHRY and SYGVKD. V loses 0 bases of germline sequence and J loses 4 bases, and the interval between the two ends is 6 bases. Inclusive of the bounding cysteine and phenylalanine, the CDR3 is 13 residues long. The kept DNA is CDR3 alone, 39 bases in frame from the first base. Collaborating institutions collected whole blood in K2EDTA tubes following their own protocols. For TCRbeta analysis, collaborator samples were shipped as frozen whole blood, as isolated PBMCs, or as DNA extracted from either sample type. TCRbeta CDR3 regions were amplified from genomic DNA by means of the immunoSEQ Assay, a bias-controlled multiplex PCR. For the original study's pipeline: The number of nucleated cells in each sample was estimated by amplification of reference gene primers within the assay. Sequence reads were collapsed and filtered to measure the absolute abundance of every unique TCRbeta CDR3 rearrangement. For each sample, productive Simpson clonality was calculated by taking the square root of Simpson's diversity index across productive rearrangements. TCRdb carries this immuneACCESS record with in-frame sequences only. Its versions omit some clonotypes, under half of them owing to an unresolved V gene in the studies checked, with the rest unexplained. V, J and clone size derive from that table, while D and trimming were established from the DNA sequence. The sample contains tens of thousands of clones, over 80% of them found a single time. In total, the top ten clones hold more than 15% of the sample.

On this clone: Its antigen is still unknown. No base quality values were provided; no much bigger clone lies one nucleotide off.

The receptor was isolated from an elderly woman with active or convalescent COVID-19. The specimen sequenced was peripheral blood. The rearranged segments are TRBV10-3 and TRBJ1-1; a tentative D call is TRBD1 (5 bases match). CDR3 sequence: CAISESGATEAFF. The DNA reads as follows: TGTGCCATCAGTGAGTCTGGGGCCACTGAAGCTTTCTTT.